This T cell receptor beta chain is drawn from a study of response to subunit inactivated influenza vaccine. Study conclusions and caveats: Each seasonal flu vaccination may recruit only limited new T cells, authors suggested.

Each CDR3 protein is one row after TCRdb ran MiXCR on the RT-PCR reads. The repertoire includes around 530,000 distinct CDR3 sequences, more than 15% of them detected once, and over 2.5% sits in the top ten. There are a few counts of this clonotype. Its specificity is unknown. Sequence at one end of the junction differs from germline and may be a read error. This sample comprised CD4+ T cells sorted from PBMCs, obtained less than 30 months after vaccination. This receptor was identified in a man aged 50 to 69 who received an inactivated influenza vaccine.

The CDR3 loop is CASSLMTSPYNEQFF. The CDR3, as DNA: TGTGCTAGCAGCTTAATGACTAGTCCTTACAATGAGCAGTTCTTC. The genes are TRBV7-7 and TRBJ2-1; tentative D call: TRBD2 (6 bases). This CDR3 is 15 amino acids long. Germline CDR1 reads SSHAT; CDR2 reads FNYEAQ (reference sequence).